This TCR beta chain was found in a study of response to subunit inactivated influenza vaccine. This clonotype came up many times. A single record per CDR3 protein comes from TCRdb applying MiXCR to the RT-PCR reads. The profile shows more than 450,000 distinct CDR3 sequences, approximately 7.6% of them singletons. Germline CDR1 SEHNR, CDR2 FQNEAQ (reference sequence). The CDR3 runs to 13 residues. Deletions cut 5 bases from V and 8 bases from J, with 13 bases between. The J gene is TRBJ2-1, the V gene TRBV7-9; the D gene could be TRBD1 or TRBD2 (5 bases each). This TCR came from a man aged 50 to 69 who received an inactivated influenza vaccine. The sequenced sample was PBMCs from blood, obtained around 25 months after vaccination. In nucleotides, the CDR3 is TGTGCCAGCAGCGAAGCAGGGACCCATGAGCAGTTCTTC. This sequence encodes CASSEAGTHEQFF.